A single sample is the source of the 27 T cell receptor beta chains below, sequenced in a study of human T cells and chemical hapten exposure. Time point denoted: patch test 1, 2 weeks after DPC sensitization. Treatment specified: therapeutic diphenylcyclopropenone sensitization with weekly scalp DPC. TCRdb fed the RACE reads into MiXCR, producing one record per CDR3 protein. The sample consists of approximately 350,000 distinct CDR3 sequences, approximately 6.3% of them appearing once. The sample consisted of whole blood, taken in connection with sensitization to the hapten diphenylcyclopropenone (DPC). The receptors originated from a woman aged 18-35 years with alopecia areata. Some clones in this sample may be carry-over from other donors' samples.

This clonotype has just a few counts. This sequence joins TRBV6-5 and TRBJ1-4; tentatively, D is TRBD1 (6 bases). The CDR3 has 17 residues. Germline CDR1 reads MNHEY; CDR2 reads SVGAGI. Trimming removed 6 bases from V and 0 bases from J, with 17 bases in between. CDR3 residues: CASSRGGGTATNEKLFF. The CDR3 bases are TGTGCCAGCAGCCGTGGGGGGGGCACAGCAACTAATGAAAAACTGTTTTTT.

This clonotype was seen a few times. The CDR3 DNA is TGCAGTGCTAGGGAGATACAGGGGGCGAGGGATAACACTGAAGCTTTCTTT. Translation: CSAREIQGARDNTEAFF. The V call is TRBV20-1, the J call TRBJ1-1; 9 nucleotides line up with TRBD1. CDR3 size: 17 residues. CDR1 and CDR2 from the germline V gene are DFQATT and SNEGSKA (reference sequence). Trimming took 3 bases from V and 2 from J; bases not matched to a gene: 13.

This clonotype came up a few times. V and J are TRBV6-2 or TRBV6-3 and TRBJ2-2; no reliable D call. The CDR3 spans 13 residues. Germline loops: CDR1 MNHEY, CDR2 SVGEGT. The ends were cut back, 6 bases at V and 1 base at J, with 6 bases in the middle. CDR3 in DNA: TGTGCCAGCAGGATCCTGAACACCGGGGAGCTGTTTTTT. It translates to CASRILNTGELFF.

The table lists this clonotype with a few counts. This chain connects TRBV7-6 to TRBJ2-2, with D unresolved. This CDR3 has 14 residues. The germline V gene has CDR1 SGHVS and CDR2 FNYEAQ. Trimming pared 1 base from V and 7 bases from J, leaving 10 bases between. CDR3 bases: TGTGCCAGCAGCTTAGGAATTGCGAGCGGGGAGCTGTTTTTT. This encodes CASSLGIASGELFF.

This clonotype was counted a few times. J is TRBJ1-1 and V is TRBV5-4; 8 positions agree with TRBD1. The trim removed 3 bases at V and 2 bases at J, leaving 12 bases unmatched. CDR1 is SGHNT and CDR2 is YYREEE in the germline V gene (reference sequence). This CDR3 is 17 amino acids long. In DNA form, the CDR3 reads TGTGCCAGCAGCTCAGCCTCGGACAGGGATTTCAACACTGAAGCTTTCTTT. Translating it yields CASSSASDRDFNTEAFF.

This clonotype appeared once. The V gene is TRBV6-5, the J gene TRBJ1-2, with 8 nucleotides matching TRBD1. The CDR3 is made up of 15 amino acids. Germline CDR1 is MNHEY and CDR2 is SVGAGI. The V segment lost 4 bases and the J segment 4 bases; nucleotides outside the gene matches: 8. CDR3 coding DNA: TGTGCCAGCAGTTCCTCCTCAGGACAGGGCTATGGCTACACCTTC. Amino acid sequence: CASSSSSGQGYGYTF.

In the case of this clonotype: This may be a read error: a much more frequent sequence differs by one nucleotide. The genes are TRBV7-2 and TRBJ2-3, with a weak D call TRBD2 (5 bases). Between the trimmed V and J ends, which lost 4 bases and 9 bases, there was a span of 20 bases. Per the germline V gene, CDR1 is SGHTA and CDR2 is FQGNSA. CDR3 length: 15 residues. This CDR3 is CASSSFVRGGETQYF. CDR3 sequence (DNA): TGTGCCAGCAGCTCATTCGTCCGGGGTGGAGAAACGCAGTATTTT.

This clonotype was found many times. The V call is TRBV7-2, the J call TRBJ2-5; no definite D call. Trimming removed 3 bases from V and 5 bases from J, with 4 bases in between. CDR1 is SGHTA and CDR2 is FQGNSA in the germline V gene. The CDR3 contains 11 residues. In DNA form, the CDR3 reads TGTGCCAGCAGCTTTAAGGAGACCCAGTACTTC. Its protein is CASSFKETQYF.

This clonotype has just a few counts. The chain uses TRBV6-2 or TRBV6-3 and TRBJ2-2; the D gene could be TRBD1 or TRBD2 (5 bases each). From germline, CDR1 is MNHEY and CDR2 SVGEGT. This CDR3 comprises 15 residues. Trimming removed 11 bases at V and 0 bases at J, with 16 bases between. This chain's CDR3 is CAVPKGTANTGELFF. The CDR3 nucleotides are TGTGCCGTTCCGAAGGGGACGGCGAACACCGGGGAGCTGTTTTTT.

The chain couples TRBV7-3 to TRBJ1-2, with D possibly matching TRBD1 (5 bases). The V gene's germline CDR1 is SGHTA and CDR2 FQGTGA. Trimming took 5 bases from V and 8 from J, leaving 15 bases between them. This CDR3 contains 13 residues. CDR3 bases: TGTGCCAGCAGCCCGACAGTCCGCGAGGGCTACACCTTC. It yields the protein CASSPTVREGYTF.

This clonotype was observed a few times. The chain employs TRBV7-9 and TRBJ2-1, with D perhaps assigned TRBD1 or TRBD2 (5 bases each). This CDR3 region has 14 residues. CDR1 SEHNR and CDR2 FQNEAQ come from the germline V gene (reference sequence). Trimming took 2 bases from V and 5 from J, leaving 10 bases between them. This CDR3 reads CASSLSEGHNEQFF. CDR3 nucleotides: TGTGCCAGCAGCTTAAGTGAGGGGCACAATGAGCAGTTCTTC.

This clonotype has only a few counts. The chain carries TRBV6-5 and TRBJ1-4; D not resolved. Trimming removed 5 bases from V and 7 bases from J, with 11 bases in between. The CDR3 sequence is 13 residues long. From germline, CDR1 is MNHEY and CDR2 SVGAGI. Here the CDR3 DNA reads TGTGCCAGCAGTCAGAGGGTATCTGAAAAACTGTTTTTT. Its translation: CASSQRVSEKLFF.

This clonotype came up many times. The rearrangement joins TRBV6-2 or TRBV6-3 to TRBJ1-6, with D perhaps matching TRBD1 (5 bases). Germline CDR1 and CDR2: MNHEY and SVGEGT. This CDR3 comprises 13 residues. Deletions cut 7 bases from V and 5 bases from J, with 9 bases between. CDR3 amino acids: CASTGENNSPLHF. Written as DNA, the CDR3 is TGTGCCAGCACGGGGGAGAATAATTCACCCCTCCACTTT.

This clonotype was found a few times. The rearrangement links TRBV6-2 or TRBV6-3 to TRBJ2-2; D gene ambiguous. Per the germline V gene, CDR1 is MNHEY and CDR2 is SVGEGT. Trimming left V 8 bases short and J 2 bases short, with 9 bases between. The length of the CDR3 is 13 residues. The CDR3 is CASSIFNTGELFF. The CDR3 coding sequence is TGTGCCAGCTCCATCTTTAACACCGGGGAGCTGTTTTTT.

The gene calls are TRBV6-5 and TRBJ2-7; D is possibly TRBD2 (6 bases). The CDR3 is 16 residues long. Trimming left V 6 bases short and J 0 bases short, with 18 bases between. CDR1 MNHEY and CDR2 SVGAGI come from the germline V gene. Written as DNA, the CDR3 is TGTGCCAGCAGCCTTATCGGGAGTCTCACCTCCTACGAGCAGTACTTC. Translation: CASSLIGSLTSYEQYF.

The J gene is TRBJ2-3, the V gene TRBV20-1; maybe TRBD2 (7 bases). The germline V gene has CDR1 DFQATT and CDR2 SNEGSKA (reference sequence). Deletions cut 5 bases from V and 11 bases from J, with 23 bases between. The CDR3 sequence is 14 residues long. The CDR3 here is CSAEGGGASAGQYF. The CDR3 DNA reads as TGCAGTGCTGAGGGAGGGGGGGCTAGCGCGGGGCAGTATTTT.

V gene TRBV4-3 combines with J gene TRBJ1-4; D unresolved. Germline assignment: CDR1 LGHNA and CDR2 YSLEER. This CDR3 spans 13 amino acids. V was clipped by 1 base and J by 4 bases, with 4 bases between them. Here the CDR3 reads CASSQGDNEKLFF. Here the CDR3 DNA reads TGCGCCAGCAGCCAAGGCGATAATGAAAAACTGTTTTTT.

The table lists this clonotype with many counts. The chain employs TRBV12-5 and TRBJ2-7; D call uncertain. This CDR3 is built from 15 residues. Trimming removed 5 bases at V and 1 base at J, with 15 bases between. Germline CDR1 is LGHNT and CDR2 is FRNRAP. The CDR3 loop is CASGAQRRTSYEQYF. The CDR3 DNA reads TGTGCTAGTGGTGCCCAGAGAAGGACGTCCTACGAGCAGTACTTC. Filled out from reference TRBV12-5 and TRBJ2-7, the complete variable domain reads DARVTQTPRHKVTEMGQEVTMRCQPILGHNTVFWYRQTMMQGLELLAYFRNRAPLDDSGMPKDRFSAEMPDATLATLKIQPSEPRDSAVYFCASGAQRRTSYEQYFGPGTRLTVT.

The chain couples TRBV28 to TRBJ2-4; possibly TRBD1 or TRBD2 for D (6 bases each). Trimming cost V 10 bases and J 6 bases, with 19 bases left between them. This CDR3 is 14 amino acids long. CDR1 and CDR2 (germline): MDHEN, SYDVKM. CDR3 amino acids: CATTGGAWRNIQYF. The CDR3 DNA follows: TGTGCCACCACCGGGGGCGCATGGAGAAACATTCAGTACTTC.

Many counts were recorded for this clonotype. The V gene is TRBV29-1, the J gene TRBJ2-1; a possible D gene is TRBD2 (5 bases). Germline values: CDR1 SQVTM, CDR2 ANQGSEA. The CDR3 spans 15 residues. The germline V and J ends were trimmed by 4 bases and 4 bases, with 17 bases remaining between them. In DNA, the CDR3 is TGCAGCGTTGTTCGGCTGGACTCAGTTTACAATGAGCAGTTCTTC. Amino acid sequence: CSVVRLDSVYNEQFF.

This clonotype showed up just a few times. The chain's CDR3 is CASSAAPPLHF. The DNA of the CDR3 is TGTGCCAGCAGCGCGGCTCCACCCCTCCACTTT. V gene TRBV2 combines with J gene TRBJ1-6; no reliable D call. Germline V gene lookup returns CDR1 SNHLY and CDR2 FYNNEI. Trimming took off 6 bases at V and 11 bases at J, with 8 bases between the two ends. This CDR3 comprises 11 residues.

This clonotype has only a few counts. V and J are TRBV6-5 and TRBJ2-7; 7 bases match TRBD1. V was pared by 5 bases and J by 9 bases, with 16 bases of the junction left unmatched. The CDR3 loop spans 15 amino acids. CDR1 is MNHEY and CDR2 is SVGAGI in the germline V gene. CDR3 sequence (DNA): TGTGCCAGCAGTCCACAGGGGAGCGCCCGTCCTGTGCAGTACTTC. Translation: CASSPQGSARPVQYF.

This clonotype came up a few times. V and J are TRBV11-2 and TRBJ1-2; maybe TRBD1 (5 bases). The CDR3 is made up of 15 amino acids. Germline CDR1 is SGHAT and CDR2 is FQNNGV. The germline V and J ends were trimmed by 1 base and 8 bases, with 17 bases remaining between them. The CDR3 loop reads CASSLVPNWGYGYTF. CDR3 nucleotides: TGTGCCAGCAGCTTAGTGCCAAACTGGGGGTACGGCTACACCTTC.

In its sample, this clonotype was seen a few times. The chain's CDR3 is CASRSAAAEQYF. CDR3 nucleotides: TGTGCCAGCAGATCCGCCGCCGCCGAGCAGTACTTC. This chain links TRBV12-3 or TRBV12-4 with TRBJ2-7; D gene unclear. With 6 bases removed from V and 6 bases from J, the gap between germline ends came to 12 bases. CDR3 length: 12 residues.

V usage is TRBV28 and J usage is TRBJ2-7; D unresolved. The germline CDR1 and CDR2 sequences are MDHEN and SYDVKM. V shed 4 bases and J shed 9 bases, with 16 bases lying between them. CDR3 length equals 13 residues. The CDR3 DNA is TGTGCCAGCAGTTCTTCTTGGGTGTCCCGGCAGTACTTC. Translation: CASSSSWVSRQYF.

This chain uses TRBV5-4 with TRBJ1-4; 7 bases are shared with TRBD1. The CDR3 contains 13 residues. Per the germline V gene, CDR1 is SGHNT and CDR2 is YYREEE (reference sequence). Trimming cost V 4 bases and J 8 bases; bases outside gene matches: 5. CDR3 region: CASSPDRKEKLFF. The CDR3 DNA is TGTGCCAGCAGCCCGGACAGGAAAGAAAAACTGTTTTTT. Variable domain in full (rest from reference TRBV5-4 and TRBJ1-4): ETGVTQSPTHLIKTRGQQVTLRCSSQSGHNTVSWYQQALGQGPQFIFQYYREEENGRGNFPPRFSGLQFPNYSSELNVNALELDDSALYLCASSPDRKEKLFFGSGTQLSVL.

This clonotype was detected ten times or more. The rearrangement uses TRBV7-9 and TRBJ2-1, with 7 positions matching TRBD1. The CDR3 is made up of 14 amino acids. Germline CDR1 SEHNR, CDR2 FQNEAQ (reference sequence). The trim removed 2 bases at V and 7 bases at J, leaving 5 bases unmatched. The CDR3 is CASSLHSQGNEQFF. As DNA, the CDR3 is TGTGCCAGCAGCTTACACTCACAGGGGAATGAGCAGTTCTTC.